This T cell receptor (beta chain) is drawn from a study of beta chain features in type 1 diabetes. At the level of the study: Healthy donors and patients had similar age, gender and cell yields.

The CDR3 totals 18 residues. CDR1 and CDR2 (germline): SGHDN, FVKESK. Trimming cost V 2 bases and J 0 bases, with 17 bases left between them. This clone was found a few times. One heparinised blood draw, averaging about 116 mL, came from each donor. The whole isolated RNA underwent reverse transcription, so sequencing captured expressed TCRB transcripts. Some clones are missing from TCRdb's copy, which holds only in-frame ones; the method was immunoSEQ multiplex PCR. This table has about 900,000 clones, 15% to 20% appearing once. This receptor was identified in a young woman in good health. The V and J genes are TRBV14 and TRBJ2-1, with no clear D. What was sequenced was naive CD4+ T cells from blood. The CDR3 here is CASSQLSMGIDSYNEQFF. Here the CDR3 DNA reads TGTGCCAGCAGCCAATTGAGCATGGGGATTGACTCCTACAATGAGCAGTTCTTC.